This T cell receptor beta chain was identified during a study of Ad26.COV2.S vaccination and SARS-CoV-2 variants. The germline gives CDR1 LNHNV, CDR2 YYDKDF (reference sequence). This CDR3 comprises 13 residues. V gave up 5 bases and J gave up 1 base; unmatched junction bases: 0. This table comes from immunoSEQ multiplex PCR, and its TCRdb copy is limited to in-frame clones, with some not included. The table has some 480,000 clones, roughly 89% seen once. The treatment is: roughly 20 received Ad26.COV2.S at low or high dose, single or two shots; 5 received placebo; per-sample allocation not given. Day 63 following the first vaccine or placebo injection was when the samples were taken.

This receptor was obtained from a person between 18 and 60 years old who received the Ad26.COV2.S COVID-19 vaccine or a placebo. V gene TRBV15 combines with J gene TRBJ2-3, with 7 bases matching TRBD1. Sample: peripheral blood, taken in a trial of Ad26.COV2.S vaccine versus placebo. For the CDR3, the DNA is TGTGCCACCAGCCAGGGGGGCACAGATACGCAGTATTTT. It yields the protein CATSQGGTDTQYF.